These 23 T cell receptor beta chains share one sample of origin, sequenced in a study of identifying expanded T cells in peripheral blood. TCRdb's copy holds only in-frame clones and misses some; the assay was immunoSEQ multiplex PCR. The sample lists 51,000 or so clones; around 82% were seen once. Sequences were obtained from blood. These receptors all come from a person aged 18 to 70 in good health.

This rearrangement joins TRBV4-3 to TRBJ2-7; no definite D call. Germline V gene data show CDR1 as LGHNA and CDR2 as YSLEER. V gave up 1 base and J gave up 4 bases, with 8 bases separating them. There are 13 residues in the CDR3. The CDR3 spells CASSQAAGYEQYF. CDR3 coding DNA: TGCGCCAGCAGCCAAGCGGCCGGATACGAGCAGTACTTC.

This chain joins TRBV9 and TRBJ2-5; either TRBD1 or TRBD2 may fit D (6 bases each). The germline gives CDR1 SGDLS, CDR2 YYNGEE. With 6 bases removed from V and 0 bases from J, the gap between germline ends came to 12 bases. This CDR3 region has 14 residues. The CDR3 nucleotides read TGTGCCAGCAACCCGGGGGCCCACCAAGAGACCCAGTACTTC. Its protein is CASNPGAHQETQYF.

The chain links TRBV11-1 to TRBJ2-1; no clear D gene. The germline CDR1 and CDR2 sequences are SGHAT and FQDESV (reference sequence). The CDR3 totals 14 residues. Trimming pared 5 bases from V and 5 bases from J, leaving 13 bases between. CDR3 nucleotides: TGTGCCAGCAGCCCCCTCTGGATTAACAATGAGCAGTTCTTC. This gives the protein CASSPLWINNEQFF.

In its sample, this clone ranks as medium-sized (0.01 to 0.1%). The gene calls are TRBV5-1 and TRBJ1-2; D is unclear. V was cut by 0 bases and J by 6 bases, with 12 bases left in between. Germline lookup yields CDR1 SGHRS and CDR2 YFSETQ. CDR3 size: 14 residues. CDR3 sequence reads: CASSLAMGEDGYTF. Here the CDR3 DNA reads TGCGCCAGCAGCTTGGCCATGGGAGAAGATGGCTACACCTTC.

V gene TRBV28 combines with J gene TRBJ1-3; a weak D match, TRBD1 (6 bases). V lost 7 bases, J lost 7 bases, and 14 bases lay in between. The CDR3 has 13 amino acids. CDR1 is MDHEN, CDR2 SYDVKM, per germline. In nucleotides, the CDR3 is TGTGCCAGCATAGGGGGGCTGAGGAACACCATATATTTT. The encoded protein is CASIGGLRNTIYF.

The genes are TRBV11-2 and TRBJ1-3; D ambiguous. V was clipped by 5 bases and J by 0 bases, with 20 bases between them. Germline V gene sequence: CDR1 SGHAT, CDR2 FQNNGV. There are 18 residues in the CDR3. The CDR3 DNA reads TGTGCCAGCAGCCCAAAAGGATTCAGTGGGCTCTCTGGAAACACCATATATTTT. Amino acid sequence: CASSPKGFSGLSGNTIYF.

The CDR3 loop is CASSYRRNTEAFF. CDR3 nucleotide sequence: TGTGCCAGCAGTTACCGCAGAAACACTGAAGCTTTCTTT. The chain employs TRBV6-5 and TRBJ1-1; D call uncertain. The ends were cut back, 2 bases at V and 2 bases at J, with 6 bases in the middle. The CDR3 length is 13 residues. Germline CDR1 and CDR2: MNHEY and SVGAGI.

V is TRBV13 and J is TRBJ1-6; D is uncertain. The CDR3 runs 13 residues. V lost 5 bases, J lost 10 bases, and 12 bases lay in between. Germline V gives CDR1 PRHDT, CDR2 FYEKMQ (reference sequence). The CDR3 DNA reads TGTGCCAGCAGCAGGGAAAAGACATCACCCCTCCACTTT. It translates to CASSREKTSPLHF. Combining the CDR3 with reference TRBV13 and TRBJ1-6 gives the whole variable domain AAGVIQSPRHLIKEKRETATLKCYPIPRHDTVYWYQQGPGQDPQFLISFYEKMQSDKGSIPDRFSAQQFSDYHSELNMSSLELGDSALYFCASSREKTSPLHFGNGTRLTVT.

J is TRBJ1-2 and V is TRBV16; unclear D gene. The CDR3 sequence is 13 residues long. The germline CDR1 and CDR2 sequences are KGHSY and FQNENV. Trimming stripped 5 bases from V and 2 bases from J, with 9 bases between. CDR3 region: CASSYDTNYGYTF. CDR3 sequence (DNA): TGTGCCAGCAGCTATGACACGAACTATGGCTACACCTTC.

J is TRBJ1-2 and V is TRBV5-1; possibly TRBD1 for D (5 bases). Per the germline V gene, CDR1 is SGHRS and CDR2 is YFSETQ. The CDR3 runs 16 residues. The ends were cut back, 4 bases at V and 4 bases at J, with 20 bases in the middle. In DNA form, the CDR3 reads TGCGCCAGCAGCCAACGGGGTAGCGGGGGTCTCTATGGCTACACCTTC. It specifies CASSQRGSGGLYGYTF.

This chain links TRBV5-4 with TRBJ2-1; TRBD2 agrees at 9 bases. Germline CDR1 SGHNT, CDR2 YYREEE (reference sequence). The junction had 11 bases not matched to a gene; V was cut back by 1 base and J by 15 bases. There are 14 residues in the CDR3. CDR3 residues: CASSLSGGRKGWFF. The CDR3 nucleotides read TGTGCCAGCAGCTTGAGCGGGGGGCGTAAGGGGTGGTTCTTC.

The V gene is TRBV2, the J gene TRBJ2-1; TRBD2 matches 10 bases. V dropped 6 bases and J dropped 7; count of bases not matched to a gene: 9. The CDR3 has 15 residues. CDR1 and CDR2 from the germline V gene are SNHLY and FYNNEI. CDR3 nucleotide sequence: TGTGCCAGCAGACATAGCGGGGGGACGTATAATGAGCAGTTCTTC. Translation: CASRHSGGTYNEQFF.

In its sample, this clone was seen a few times. The chain carries TRBV19 and TRBJ1-1; D uncertain. This CDR3 comprises 16 residues. In germline, CDR1 is LNHDA, CDR2 SQIVND (reference sequence). With 6 bases removed from V and 0 bases from J, the gap between germline ends came to 17 bases. The CDR3 DNA reads as TGTGCCAGTAGATTGGGCGGTAGCGCTTTGAACACTGAAGCTTTCTTT. It yields the protein CASRLGGSALNTEAFF.

The J gene is TRBJ2-7, the V gene TRBV4-2, with a possible D match to TRBD2 (6 bases). Germline loops: CDR1 LGHNA, CDR2 YNFKEQ. Trimming left V 5 bases short and J 4 bases short, with 21 bases between. The CDR3 contains 16 residues. CDR3 nucleotide sequence: TGTGCCAGCAGCTCACTCGACGGGAGAGGTGGTTACGAGCAGTACTTC. Translation: CASSSLDGRGGYEQYF.

V and J are TRBV5-6 and TRBJ2-5; the D is unclear. From germline, CDR1 is SGHDT and CDR2 YYEEEE. Deletions cut 2 bases from V and 1 base from J, with 6 bases between. The CDR3 length is 13 residues. CDR3 amino acids: CASSFGGQETQYF. CDR3 in DNA: TGTGCCAGCAGCTTTGGCGGCCAAGAGACCCAGTACTTC.

This rearrangement joins TRBV15 to TRBJ2-3, with TRBD2 matching 8 bases. V trimming: 3 bases; J trimming: 1 base; junction bases outside the gene matches: 3. Germline V gives CDR1 LNHNV, CDR2 YYDKDF (reference sequence). The CDR3 covers 15 residues. CDR3 nucleotides: TGTGCCACCAGCAGGGAAGCGGGAGGCACAGATACGCAGTATTTT. It specifies CATSREAGGTDTQYF. Supplemented by reference TRBV15 and TRBJ2-3, the full variable domain reads DAMVIQNPRYQVTQFGKPVTLSCSQTLNHNVMYWYQQKSSQAPKLLFHYYDKDFNNEADTPDNFQSRRPNTSFCFLDIRSPGLGDTAMYLCATSREAGGTDTQYFGPGTRLTVL.

This clone was observed many times. The V and J genes are TRBV4-3 and TRBJ2-7; 10 positions agree with TRBD1. Germline loops: CDR1 LGHNA, CDR2 YSLEER. The length of the CDR3 is 15 residues. Trimming at V came to 0 bases and at J to 3 bases, leaving 2 bases not matched to a gene. CDR3 protein: CASSQEGQGVYEQYF. The CDR3 nucleotides read TGCGCCAGCAGCCAAGAAGGACAGGGGGTCTACGAGCAGTACTTC.

The V and J genes are TRBV10-2 and TRBJ2-7; 7 bases match TRBD2. This CDR3 spans 17 amino acids. V was clipped by 4 bases and J by 1 base; unmatched bases: 13. CDR1 is WSHSY, CDR2 SAAADI, per germline. As DNA, the CDR3 is TGCGCCAGCAGTGGGATCATGAAAGCGGGATCGTCCTACGAGCAGTACTTC. As protein: CASSGIMKAGSSYEQYF.

CDR3 DNA sequence: TGTGCCAGCAGCCAAGGAACAGGGTATGCTACGCAGTATTTT. Translation: CASSQGTGYATQYF. The chain joins TRBV14 to TRBJ2-3; D might be TRBD1 (6 bases). The germline CDR1 and CDR2 sequences are SGHDN and FVKESK. The ends were cut back, 1 base at V and 8 bases at J, with 13 bases in the middle. The CDR3 has 14 amino acids.

The genes are TRBV4-2 and TRBJ2-1, with TRBD2 matching 9 bases. Losses at the gene ends were 3 bases for V and 4 bases for J; bases not matched to a gene: 7. CDR3 length equals 16 residues. Germline lookup yields CDR1 LGHNA and CDR2 YNFKEQ. The CDR3 nucleotides read TGTGCCAGCAGCCAGGGCGGCGGGGGGGGATACAATGAGCAGTTCTTC. It yields the protein CASSQGGGGGYNEQFF.

The chain links TRBV27 to TRBJ1-2; D not resolved. Germline V gives CDR1 MNHEY, CDR2 SMNVEV (reference sequence). V dropped 3 bases and J dropped 4 bases, with 12 bases sitting between them. This CDR3 is 14 amino acids long. This chain's CDR3 is CASSLASLGYGYTF. The CDR3, as DNA: TGTGCCAGCAGTTTGGCCTCTTTAGGCTATGGCTACACCTTC.

This sequence joins TRBV5-4 and TRBJ2-7, with 9 bases that match TRBD1. CDR3 size: 14 residues. CDR1 is SGHNT, CDR2 YYREEE, per germline (reference sequence). The V gene end was trimmed by 1 base and the J gene end by 5 bases; junction bases not matched to a gene: 4. The CDR3 sequence: CASSLSRDRDEQYF. CDR3 coding DNA: TGTGCCAGCAGCTTGTCCCGGGACAGGGACGAGCAGTACTTC.

The chain couples TRBV9 to TRBJ1-1; D is perhaps TRBD1 (5 bases). This CDR3 has 14 residues. Germline V CDR1 and CDR2: SGDLS, YYNGEE. The ends were cut back, 0 bases at V and 4 bases at J, with 10 bases in the middle. CDR3 nucleotides: TGTGCCAGCAGCGTAGAACCCGGGGGCACTGAAGCTTTCTTT. It yields the protein CASSVEPGGTEAFF.